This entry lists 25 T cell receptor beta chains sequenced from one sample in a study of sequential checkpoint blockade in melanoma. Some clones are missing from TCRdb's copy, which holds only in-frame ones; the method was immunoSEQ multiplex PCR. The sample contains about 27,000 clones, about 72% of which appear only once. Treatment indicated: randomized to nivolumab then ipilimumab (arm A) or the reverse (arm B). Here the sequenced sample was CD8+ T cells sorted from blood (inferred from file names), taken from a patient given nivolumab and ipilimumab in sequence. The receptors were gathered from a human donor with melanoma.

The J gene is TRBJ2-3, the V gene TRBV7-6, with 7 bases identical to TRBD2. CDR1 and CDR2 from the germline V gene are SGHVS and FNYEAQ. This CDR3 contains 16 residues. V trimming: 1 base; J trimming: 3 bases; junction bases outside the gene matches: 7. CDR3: CASSLGWMGGTDTQYF. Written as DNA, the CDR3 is TGTGCCAGCAGCTTAGGTTGGATGGGAGGGACAGATACGCAGTATTTT.

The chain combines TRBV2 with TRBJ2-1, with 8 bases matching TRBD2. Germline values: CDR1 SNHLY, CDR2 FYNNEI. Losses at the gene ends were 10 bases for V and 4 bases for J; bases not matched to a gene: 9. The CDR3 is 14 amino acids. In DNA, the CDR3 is TGTGCCACCGAAGGCGGGGGGAAGTACAATGAGCAGTTCTTC. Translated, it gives CATEGGGKYNEQFF.

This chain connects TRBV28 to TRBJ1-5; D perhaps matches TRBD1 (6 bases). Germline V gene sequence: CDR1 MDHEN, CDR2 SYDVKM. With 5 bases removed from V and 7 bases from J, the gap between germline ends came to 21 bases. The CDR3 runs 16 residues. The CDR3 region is CASSPPQQGIRQPQHF. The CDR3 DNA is TGTGCCAGCAGTCCTCCGCAGCAGGGGATTAGGCAGCCCCAGCATTTT.

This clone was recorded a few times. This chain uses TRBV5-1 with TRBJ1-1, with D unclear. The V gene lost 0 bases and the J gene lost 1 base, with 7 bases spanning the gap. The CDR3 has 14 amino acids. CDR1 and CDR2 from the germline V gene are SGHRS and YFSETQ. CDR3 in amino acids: CASSLGPGNTEAFF. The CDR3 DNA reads TGCGCCAGCAGCTTGGGGCCAGGGAACACTGAAGCTTTCTTT. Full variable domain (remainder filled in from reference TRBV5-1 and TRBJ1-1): KAGVTQTPRYLIKTRGQQVTLSCSPISGHRSVSWYQQTPGQGLQFLFEYFSETQRNKGNFPGRFSGRQFSNSRSEMNVSTLELGDSALYLCASSLGPGNTEAFFGQGTRLTVV.

In nucleotides, the CDR3 is TGTGCCAGCTCACCACTTAACTCCTACGAGCAGTACTTC. Translation gives CASSPLNSYEQYF. The chain recombines TRBV18 with TRBJ2-7; D unclear. Germline CDR1 KGHSH, CDR2 LQKENI. CDR3 length: 13 amino acids. Deletions cut 1 base from V and 0 bases from J, with 4 bases between.

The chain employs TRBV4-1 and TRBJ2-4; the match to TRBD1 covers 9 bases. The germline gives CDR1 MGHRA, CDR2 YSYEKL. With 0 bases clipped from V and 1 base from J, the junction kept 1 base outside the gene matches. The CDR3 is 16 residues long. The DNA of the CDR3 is TGCGCCAGCAGCCAAGATGGACAGGGGGCCAAAAACATTCAGTACTTC. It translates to CASSQDGQGAKNIQYF.

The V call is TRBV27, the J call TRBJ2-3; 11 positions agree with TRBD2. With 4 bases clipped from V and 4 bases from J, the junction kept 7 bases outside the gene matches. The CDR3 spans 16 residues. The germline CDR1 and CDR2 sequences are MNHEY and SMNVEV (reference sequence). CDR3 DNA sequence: TGTGCCAGCAGTTCCCTTAGCGGGGGGGTGTCAGATACGCAGTATTTT. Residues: CASSSLSGGVSDTQYF.

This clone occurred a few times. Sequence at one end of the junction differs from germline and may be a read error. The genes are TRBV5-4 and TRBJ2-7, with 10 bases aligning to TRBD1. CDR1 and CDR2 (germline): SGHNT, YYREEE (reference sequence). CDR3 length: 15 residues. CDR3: CASSQERTGGYEQYF. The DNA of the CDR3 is TGCGCCAGCAGCCAAGAGAGGACAGGGGGTTACGAGCAGTACTTC.

Here the CDR3 DNA reads TGTGCCTGGAGTGACCCTTCACTTAACTATGGCTACACCTTC. This gives the protein CAWSDPSLNYGYTF. The chain has TRBV30 and TRBJ1-2; no reliable D call. Germline lookup yields CDR1 GTSNPN and CDR2 SVGIG (reference sequence). CDR3 length: 14 amino acids. With 1 base removed from V and 1 base from J, the gap between germline ends came to 10 bases.

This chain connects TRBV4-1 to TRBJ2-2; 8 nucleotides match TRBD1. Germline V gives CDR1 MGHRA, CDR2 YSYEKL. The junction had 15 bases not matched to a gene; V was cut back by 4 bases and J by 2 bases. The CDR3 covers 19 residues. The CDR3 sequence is CASSPSPQGARANTGELFF. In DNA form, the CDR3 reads TGCGCCAGCAGCCCCAGTCCCCAGGGGGCCCGGGCCAACACCGGGGAGCTGTTTTTT.

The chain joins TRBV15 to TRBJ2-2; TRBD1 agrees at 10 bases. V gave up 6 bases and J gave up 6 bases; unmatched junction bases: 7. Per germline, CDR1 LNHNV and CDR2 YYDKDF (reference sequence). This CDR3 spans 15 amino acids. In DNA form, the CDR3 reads TGTGCCACCAGTGGACCGGACAGGGGGGCCGGGGAGCTGTTTTTT. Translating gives CATSGPDRGAGELFF.

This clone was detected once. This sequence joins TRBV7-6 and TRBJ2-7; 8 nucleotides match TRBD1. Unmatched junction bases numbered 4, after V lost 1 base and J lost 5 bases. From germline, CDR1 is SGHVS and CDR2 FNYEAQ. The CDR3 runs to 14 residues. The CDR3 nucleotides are TGTGCCAGCAGCTTAGGGACAGGGACCGACGAGCAGTACTTC. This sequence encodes CASSLGTGTDEQYF.

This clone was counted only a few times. The CDR3 sequence: CASSQGDSSYEQYF. CDR3 coding DNA: TGTGCCAGCAGCCAGGGGGACAGCTCCTACGAGCAGTACTTC. V and J are TRBV5-4 and TRBJ2-5; 7 bases map to TRBD1. The J call could be wrong; TRBJ2-7 is a better fit for the DNA end. The CDR3 totals 14 residues. Germline V gives CDR1 SGHNT, CDR2 YYREEE (reference sequence).

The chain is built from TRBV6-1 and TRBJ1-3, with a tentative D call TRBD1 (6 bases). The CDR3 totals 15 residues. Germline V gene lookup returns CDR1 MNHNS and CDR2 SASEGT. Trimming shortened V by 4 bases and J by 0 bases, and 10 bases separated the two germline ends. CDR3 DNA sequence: TGTGCCAGCAGTGCACAGGGCGGCTCTGGAAACACCATATATTTT. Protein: CASSAQGGSGNTIYF.

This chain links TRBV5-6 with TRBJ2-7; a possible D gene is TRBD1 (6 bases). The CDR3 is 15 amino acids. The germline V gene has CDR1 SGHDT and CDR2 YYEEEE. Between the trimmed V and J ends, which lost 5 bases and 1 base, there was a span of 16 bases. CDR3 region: CASRELNRASYEQYF. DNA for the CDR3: TGTGCCAGCAGGGAATTAAACAGGGCGTCCTACGAGCAGTACTTC.

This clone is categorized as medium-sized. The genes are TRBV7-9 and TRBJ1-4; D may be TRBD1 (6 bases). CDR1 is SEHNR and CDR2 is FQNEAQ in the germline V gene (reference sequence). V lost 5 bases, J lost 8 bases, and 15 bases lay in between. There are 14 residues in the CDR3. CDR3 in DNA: TGTGCCAGCAGCATCTCCGGGACACGCGAAAAACTGTTTTTT. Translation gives CASSISGTREKLFF.

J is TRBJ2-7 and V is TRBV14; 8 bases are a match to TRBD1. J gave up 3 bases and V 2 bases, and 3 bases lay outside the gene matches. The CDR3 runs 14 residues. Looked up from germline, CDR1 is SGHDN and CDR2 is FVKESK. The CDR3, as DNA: TGTGCCAGCAGCCAATCCGGGACAGGCTACGAGCAGTACTTC. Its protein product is CASSQSGTGYEQYF.

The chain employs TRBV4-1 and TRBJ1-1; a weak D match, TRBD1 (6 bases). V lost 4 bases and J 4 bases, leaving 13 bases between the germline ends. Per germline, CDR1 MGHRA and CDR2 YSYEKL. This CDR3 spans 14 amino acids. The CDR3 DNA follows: TGCGCCAGCAGCCTATGGGGGGGGGCCACTGAAGCTTTCTTT. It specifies CASSLWGGATEAFF.

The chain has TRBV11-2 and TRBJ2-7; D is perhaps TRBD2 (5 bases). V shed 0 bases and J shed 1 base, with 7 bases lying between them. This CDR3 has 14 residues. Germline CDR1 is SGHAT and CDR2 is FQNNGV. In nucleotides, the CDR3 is TGTGCCAGCAGCTTAGAGGGCGGGTCCTACGAGCAGTACTTC. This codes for CASSLEGGSYEQYF.

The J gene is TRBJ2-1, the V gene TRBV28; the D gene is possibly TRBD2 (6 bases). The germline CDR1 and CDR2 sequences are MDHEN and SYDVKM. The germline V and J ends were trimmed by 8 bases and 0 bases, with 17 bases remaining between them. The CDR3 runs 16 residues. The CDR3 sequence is CASSVGGESSYNEQFF. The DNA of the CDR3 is TGTGCCAGCTCGGTCGGCGGGGAAAGCTCCTACAATGAGCAGTTCTTC.

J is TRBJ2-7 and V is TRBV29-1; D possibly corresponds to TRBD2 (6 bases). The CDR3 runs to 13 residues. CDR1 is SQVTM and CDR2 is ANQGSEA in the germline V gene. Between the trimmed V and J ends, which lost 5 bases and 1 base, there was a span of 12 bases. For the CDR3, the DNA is TGCAGCGTTTTGGGGGGTAGATCCTACGAGCAGTACTTC. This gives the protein CSVLGGRSYEQYF.

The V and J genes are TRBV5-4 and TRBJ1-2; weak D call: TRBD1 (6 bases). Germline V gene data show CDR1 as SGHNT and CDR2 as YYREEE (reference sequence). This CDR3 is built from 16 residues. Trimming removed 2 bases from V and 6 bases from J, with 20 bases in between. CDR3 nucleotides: TGTGCCAGCAGCTTACAAAGAGTACGGGGGGCGGATGGCTACACCTTC. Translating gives CASSLQRVRGADGYTF.

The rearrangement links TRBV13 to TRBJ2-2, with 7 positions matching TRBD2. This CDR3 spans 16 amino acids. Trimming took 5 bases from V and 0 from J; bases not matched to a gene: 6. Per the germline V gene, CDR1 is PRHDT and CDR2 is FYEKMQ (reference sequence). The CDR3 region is CASSPWGLTNTGELFF. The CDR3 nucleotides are TGTGCCAGCAGCCCGTGGGGACTAACGAACACCGGGGAGCTGTTTTTT.

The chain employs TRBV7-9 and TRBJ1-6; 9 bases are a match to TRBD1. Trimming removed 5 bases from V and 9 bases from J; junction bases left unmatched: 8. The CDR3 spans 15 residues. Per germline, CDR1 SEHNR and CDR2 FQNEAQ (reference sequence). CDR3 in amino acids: CASSPRDRVSSPLHF. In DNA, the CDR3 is TGTGCCAGCAGCCCTCGGGACAGGGTATCTTCACCCCTCCACTTT. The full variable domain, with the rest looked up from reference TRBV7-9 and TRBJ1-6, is DTGVSQNPRHKITKRGQNVTFRCDPISEHNRLYWYRQTLGQGPEFLTYFQNEAQLEKSRLLSDRFSAERPKGSFSTLEIQRTEQGDSAMYLCASSPRDRVSSPLHFGNGTRLTVT.

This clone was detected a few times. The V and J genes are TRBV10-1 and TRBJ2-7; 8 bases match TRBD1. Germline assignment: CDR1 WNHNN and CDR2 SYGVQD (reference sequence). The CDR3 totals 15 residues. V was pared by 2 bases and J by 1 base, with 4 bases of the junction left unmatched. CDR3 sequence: CASSEPGTGSYEQYF. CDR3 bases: TGCGCCAGCAGTGAGCCGGGGACAGGTTCCTACGAGCAGTACTTC.